Below are 24 T cell receptor beta chains sequenced from a single sample in a study of CD8+ T cells in alopecia areata. As to treatment: oral pan-JAK inhibitor, 5-10 mg twice daily. As the sequencing template, cDNA was produced by extracting RNA and reverse transcribing it. The repertoire was sequenced with immunoSEQ multiplex PCR; TCRdb's copy has only in-frame clones and lacks some. The data contain roughly 180,000 clones, about 55% of them singletons. The starting material was CD8+ T cells sorted from blood, obtained at week 24, from a patient treated with tofacitinib. These TCRs come from a human donor with alopecia areata.

The rearrangement uses TRBV6-1 and TRBJ1-5; no firm D call. The CDR3 covers 12 residues. Trimming pared 4 bases from V and 4 bases from J, leaving 5 bases between. In germline, CDR1 is MNHNS, CDR2 SASEGT. For the CDR3, the DNA is TGTGCCAGCAGTGGAGGGAATCAGCCCCAGCATTTT. It yields the protein CASSGGNQPQHF.

V gene TRBV27 combines with J gene TRBJ1-6; TRBD1 matches 7 bases. Germline V CDR1 and CDR2: MNHEY, SMNVEV (reference sequence). V lost 3 bases to trimming and J lost 6 bases; unmatched junction nucleotides: 2. CDR3 length equals 14 residues. CDR3 nucleotides: TGTGCCAGCAGTTTGGGACAGCTTAATTCACCCCTCCACTTT. Amino acids: CASSLGQLNSPLHF.

V usage is TRBV2 and J usage is TRBJ2-6; TRBD1 might be the D (6 bases). The CDR3 is made up of 17 amino acids. Germline CDR1 is SNHLY and CDR2 is FYNNEI. The V gene lost 4 bases and the J gene lost 3 bases, with 16 bases spanning the gap. The CDR3: CASSGTTGPGGANVLTF. The DNA of the CDR3 is TGTGCCAGCAGTGGTACAACAGGGCCTGGTGGGGCCAACGTCCTGACTTTC.

This clone was observed a handful of times. J is TRBJ2-5 and V is TRBV13; D remains ambiguous. The V and J ends lost 4 bases and 1 base respectively, with 7 bases between them. CDR1 PRHDT and CDR2 FYEKMQ come from the germline V gene (reference sequence). The CDR3 covers 13 residues. The CDR3: CASSSTVQETQYF. CDR3 DNA: TGTGCCAGCAGCTCGACGGTCCAAGAGACCCAGTACTTC.

The sample holds a few counts of this clone. DNA of the CDR3: TGTGCCAGCAGCTTACGGGCAGCTAGCACAGATACGCAGTATTTT. Its protein product is CASSLRAASTDTQYF. The chain recombines TRBV7-6 with TRBJ2-3; unclear D gene. Trimming took off 2 bases at V and 0 bases at J, with 9 bases between the two ends. CDR1 and CDR2 from the germline V gene are SGHVS and FNYEAQ. This CDR3 region has 15 residues.

J is TRBJ2-3 and V is TRBV28; D possibly corresponds to TRBD2 (5 bases). The CDR3 has 14 residues. Germline-derived CDR1 and CDR2 are MDHEN and SYDVKM. The V end was cut by 6 bases, the J end by 3 bases, with 13 bases between. CDR3 nucleotides: TGTGCCAGCAGGGGAGTCGAGAGAACAGATACGCAGTATTTT. This gives the protein CASRGVERTDTQYF.

V is TRBV29-1 and J is TRBJ2-2, with TRBD2 identical over 11 bases. The germline V gene has CDR1 SQVTM and CDR2 ANQGSEA. The J segment lost 1 base and the V segment lost 4 bases, leaving 5 bases of the junction unmatched. The CDR3 covers 16 residues. This chain's CDR3 is CSVGLAGYLNTGELFF. The CDR3 nucleotides are TGCAGCGTTGGACTAGCGGGGTACCTGAACACCGGGGAGCTGTTTTTT.

This clone came up a few times. The chain combines TRBV29-1 with TRBJ2-7, with D possibly being TRBD2 (6 bases). CDR1 and CDR2 (germline): SQVTM, ANQGSEA. The V gene lost 2 bases and the J gene lost 2 bases, with 10 bases spanning the gap. The CDR3 contains 13 residues. In DNA, the CDR3 is TGCAGCGTTGAATTGTCGGGAGCCTACGAGCAGTACTTC. This sequence encodes CSVELSGAYEQYF.

J is TRBJ2-2 and V is TRBV29-1; D call uncertain. V was clipped by 5 bases and J by 4 bases, with 14 bases between them. This CDR3 is built from 14 residues. Germline CDR1 is SQVTM and CDR2 is ANQGSEA. This CDR3 reads CSVYGGESTGELFF. The CDR3 nucleotides are TGCAGCGTTTATGGCGGAGAAAGCACCGGGGAGCTGTTTTTT.

This clone showed up just a few times. The chain links TRBV29-1 to TRBJ2-1; D is possibly TRBD2 (5 bases). Deletions cut 4 bases from V and 5 bases from J, with 15 bases between. The CDR3 contains 14 residues. Germline V gives CDR1 SQVTM, CDR2 ANQGSEA. Written as DNA, the CDR3 is TGCAGCGTTGGACTGGGAGAGGGCAACAATGAGCAGTTCTTC. Amino acid sequence: CSVGLGEGNNEQFF.

J is TRBJ2-1 and V is TRBV12-5; 7 bases agree with TRBD2. The germline V gene encodes CDR1 LGHNT and CDR2 FRNRAP. CDR3 size: 13 residues. Trimming took 7 bases from V and 4 from J; bases not matched to a gene: 4. For the CDR3, the DNA is TGTGCTAGTGAGAGCGGGGTATACAATGAGCAGTTCTTC. It specifies CASESGVYNEQFF.

The genes are TRBV7-2 and TRBJ2-7, with D perhaps TRBD2 (5 bases). V shed 3 bases and J shed 2 bases, with 11 bases lying between them. Germline V gene data show CDR1 as SGHTA and CDR2 as FQGNSA. The CDR3 is 14 residues long. In nucleotides, the CDR3 is TGTGCCAGCAGCTTTACATCCGGGACCTACGAGCAGTACTTC. Protein: CASSFTSGTYEQYF.

For the CDR3, the DNA is TGTGCCAGCAGCATGGGGACTAGCGGGGGAGGTGAGACCCAGTACTTC. Translated: CASSMGTSGGGETQYF. The chain combines TRBV9 with TRBJ2-5; TRBD2 matches at 14 bases. The trim removed 4 bases at V and 5 bases at J, leaving 7 bases unmatched. The CDR3 is 16 amino acids. Germline CDR1 reads SGDLS; CDR2 reads YYNGEE.

V and J are TRBV11-1 and TRBJ1-2; D may be TRBD1 (6 bases). CDR3 size: 13 residues. Germline V gene lookup returns CDR1 SGHAT and CDR2 FQDESV (reference sequence). V lost 2 bases and J lost 13, with 17 bases in between. The CDR3 here is CASSLLMDSGATF. The CDR3 coding sequence is TGTGCCAGCAGCTTACTTATGGACAGCGGGGCCACCTTC.

This chain links TRBV5-6 with TRBJ1-1, with D possibly being TRBD1 (6 bases). Trimming took 4 bases from V and 5 from J, leaving 9 bases between them. The CDR3 has 12 residues. From germline, CDR1 is SGHDT and CDR2 YYEEEE. CDR3 in amino acids: CASSLRGTEAFF. CDR3 sequence (DNA): TGTGCCAGCAGCCTTAGGGGGACTGAAGCTTTCTTT.

This clone was detected only a few times. V is TRBV29-1 and J is TRBJ2-2; D is possibly TRBD1 (5 bases). V was trimmed by 6 bases and J by 13 bases, leaving 21 bases between them. There are 13 residues in the CDR3. The germline V gene has CDR1 SQVTM and CDR2 ANQGSEA. The CDR3 region is CSVAPRETVGLFF. CDR3 DNA sequence: TGCAGCGTCGCCCCCCGAGAGACAGTGGGGCTGTTTTTT.

The gene calls are TRBV11-2 and TRBJ2-1, with a tentative D call TRBD2 (6 bases). V shed 5 bases and J shed 0 bases, with 11 bases lying between them. Germline V gene lookup returns CDR1 SGHAT and CDR2 FQNNGV. The CDR3 sequence is 15 residues long. The CDR3 reads CASSPRDFSYNEQFF. The CDR3 nucleotides read TGTGCCAGCAGCCCGCGGGACTTCTCCTACAATGAGCAGTTCTTC.

The V gene is TRBV30, the J gene TRBJ1-6; D call uncertain. CDR3 length: 11 residues. Germline V CDR1 and CDR2: GTSNPN, SVGIG (reference sequence). V was trimmed by 8 bases and J by 7 bases, leaving 9 bases between them. CDR3 amino acids: CAHHVNSPLHF. The CDR3 DNA reads as TGTGCCCACCACGTAAATTCACCCCTCCACTTT.

This rearrangement joins TRBV29-1 to TRBJ2-3; 10 bases align to TRBD1. V dropped 4 bases and J dropped 0; count of bases not matched to a gene: 7. The CDR3 is 16 residues long. Germline loops: CDR1 SQVTM, CDR2 ANQGSEA. The CDR3 spells CSVVWTGGVSTDTQYF. The CDR3 nucleotides are TGCAGCGTTGTATGGACAGGGGGGGTAAGCACAGATACGCAGTATTTT.

The chain recombines TRBV9 with TRBJ2-3; unclear D gene. V was clipped by 6 bases and J by 1 base, with 15 bases between them. CDR3 length equals 15 residues. CDR1 and CDR2 (germline): SGDLS, YYNGEE. CDR3 nucleotide sequence: TGTGCCAGCACCCTGAGCAACTCAGGCACAGATACGCAGTATTTT. Amino acid sequence: CASTLSNSGTDTQYF.

This chain uses TRBV11-2 with TRBJ2-7, with TRBD1 matching over 11 bases. Per the germline V gene, CDR1 is SGHAT and CDR2 is FQNNGV. V trimming: 7 bases; J trimming: 0 bases; junction bases outside the gene matches: 5. This CDR3 spans 15 amino acids. In DNA, the CDR3 is TGTGCCAGCAAGAGCGGACAGGGGGCCTCCTACGAGCAGTACTTC. Encoded protein: CASKSGQGASYEQYF. Based on the CDR3 plus reference TRBV11-2 and TRBJ2-7, the full variable domain is EAGVAQSPRYKIIEKRQSVAFWCNPISGHATLYWYQQILGQGPKLLIQFQNNGVVDDSQLPKDRFSAERLKGVDSTLKIQPAKLEDSAVYLCASKSGQGASYEQYFGPGTRLTVT.

The chain couples TRBV7-9 to TRBJ2-6; D may be TRBD2 (5 bases). This CDR3 has 15 amino acids. Trimming removed 8 bases at V and 2 bases at J, with 13 bases between. The V gene's germline CDR1 is SEHNR and CDR2 FQNEAQ (reference sequence). CDR3 amino acids: CASGFREAGANVLTF. CDR3 nucleotides: TGTGCCAGCGGGTTTCGGGAAGCTGGGGCCAACGTCCTGACTTTC.

This chain uses TRBV29-1 with TRBJ2-3; D is possibly TRBD2 (6 bases). The CDR3 length is 13 residues. V lost 8 bases and J lost 0, with 12 bases in between. Germline V lookup: CDR1 SQVTM, CDR2 ANQGSEA. The CDR3 DNA reads as TGCAGCATTACGGGGGAAAGCACAGATACGCAGTATTTT. As protein: CSITGESTDTQYF.

The chain couples TRBV30 to TRBJ2-7, with 7 bases matching TRBD1. Germline V CDR1 and CDR2: GTSNPN, SVGIG (reference sequence). The CDR3 has 18 residues. V trimming: 0 bases; J trimming: 3 bases; junction bases outside the gene matches: 17. The CDR3 reads CAWSVLETGIPEFYEQYF. The CDR3 DNA follows: TGTGCCTGGAGTGTACTAGAGACAGGGATCCCTGAATTCTACGAGCAGTACTTC.